This T cell receptor (beta chain) stems from a study of OX40 agonist ivuxolimab in advanced cancers. The data were produced by immunoSEQ multiplex PCR, yet TCRdb's version contains in-frame clones alone and is incomplete. The sample carries more than 45,000 clones, roughly nine tenths recorded once. Germline V gene data show CDR1 as SSHAT and CDR2 as FNYEAQ (reference sequence). This CDR3 comprises 17 residues. Losses at the gene ends were 1 base for V and 1 base for J; bases not matched to a gene: 4. The sample was CD4+ or CD8+ T cells sorted from blood, taken in a trial of the OX40 agonist ivuxolimab. This TCR was recovered from an adult with an advanced solid tumor such as melanoma, head and neck, liver or kidney cancer. The rearrangement links TRBV7-7 to TRBJ2-1; 10 nucleotides match TRBD2. CDR3 in DNA: TGTGCCAGCAGCTTAGGTTCTAGCGGGAGTTCCTACAATGAGCAGTTCTTC. It yields the protein CASSLGSSGSSYNEQFF.